The present T cell receptor (beta chain) was sequenced within a study of blood T cell repertoires in COVID-19. This CDR3 has 13 amino acids. Trimming left V 11 bases short and J 2 bases short, with 13 bases between. Germline V lookup: CDR1 LNHDA, CDR2 SQIVND (reference sequence). Original processing notes: Estimated nucleated cell counts came from reference gene primer amplification. The assay was immunoSEQ multiplex PCR, and TCRdb's table has in-frame clones only and misses some. The V and J calls and clone size were taken over from that table, and D and trimming were inferred from the DNA. The sample holds about 250,000 clones, approximately 85% seen once. In its sample, this clone was seen a few times. Other nucleotide sequences from this sample produce the same CDR3.

The sequence came from a human donor with COVID-19, enrolled during active disease. The donor label of this sample is uncertain. The source material was peripheral blood. The chain recombines TRBV19 with TRBJ1-5; no reliable D call. The CDR3 spells CASSGTGNQPQHF. CDR3 nucleotide sequence: TGTGCCTCCTCAGGCACAGGCAATCAGCCCCAGCATTTT.